The source of this T cell receptor (beta chain) is a study of blood T cells in healthy people across ages. Overall study results and limits: In these data, TCR beta diversity tracked strongly with naive T cell percentage.

Germline loops: CDR1 SSHAT, CDR2 FNYEAQ (reference sequence). CDR3 length: 18 amino acids. In the case of this clonotype: Its antigen remains unknown. Mismatch with germline at one junction end may stem from a read error.

For the second PCR, which ran for about 7 to 12 cycles, a sample-barcoded 5' primer and a J-beta primer mix were used. Using its own MiXCR run on the 5' RACE reads, TCRdb lists one record per CDR3 protein. The sample includes roughly 560,000 distinct CDR3 sequences, 24% of them seen just once. These records were also assigned to another study, of T cells of mothers and their children.

The rearrangement links TRBV7-7 to TRBJ2-2; 13 bases agree with TRBD2. Sequenced material: blood. This receptor was taken from a boy aged 5 to 17 in good health. The CDR3 nucleotides are TGTGCTAGCAGCCAAACACTAGCGGGAGGGCCCGGCACCGGGGAGCTGTTTTTT. Its protein product is CASSQTLAGGPGTGELFF.